The 5 T cell receptor beta chains in this list originate from one sample, sequenced in a study of molecular identifiers for immune sequencing clone quantification. TCRdb reprocessed the PCR reads via MiXCR and lists one record per CDR3 protein. The profile covers 300,000 to 350,000 distinct CDR3 sequences, with around 21% appearing a single time and approximately 0.83% taken by the ten largest. Sequencing used naive CD8+ T cells from blood, with Jurkat cell RNA spiked in. Sample subset: FACS-sorted CD8+CD4-CCR7+CD45RA+ naive T cells. These receptors were taken from a human donor in good health. Some libraries in this study had Jurkat cell RNA spiked in.

The V gene is TRBV19, the J gene TRBJ1-2; D is undetermined. This CDR3 comprises 14 residues. Germline V gene data show CDR1 as LNHDA and CDR2 as SQIVND (reference sequence). V was clipped by 5 bases and J by 9 bases, with 19 bases between them. The CDR3 loop reads CASSGTDPALSYTF. Written as DNA, the CDR3 is TGTGCCAGTAGTGGAACGGACCCGGCCTTAAGCTACACCTTC.

This clonotype was detected once. The chain is built from TRBV6-5 and TRBJ2-3; D tentatively reads TRBD1 or TRBD2 (6 bases each). V was clipped by 0 bases and J by 1 base, with 11 bases between them. Looked up from germline, CDR1 is MNHEY and CDR2 is SVGAGI. The CDR3 has 16 residues. The CDR3 spells CASSYSTEGGTDTQYF. The DNA for the CDR3 is TGTGCCAGCAGTTACTCGACGGAGGGGGGCACAGATACGCAGTATTTT.

This clonotype has a count of ten or more. J is TRBJ2-1 and V is TRBV5-4, with TRBD2 matching over 12 bases. J gave up 6 bases and V 4 bases, and 11 bases lay outside the gene matches. The length of the CDR3 is 17 residues. CDR1 and CDR2 from the germline V gene are SGHNT and YYREEE (reference sequence). The CDR3 DNA reads as TGTGCCAGCAGCAATAGACTAGCGGGGGTGGGCGGCAATGAGCAGTTCTTC. It yields the protein CASSNRLAGVGGNEQFF.

The table lists this clonotype with many counts. This chain joins TRBV7-3 and TRBJ2-7; 7 nucleotides align to TRBD1. Germline CDR1 is SGHTA and CDR2 is FQGTGA. The CDR3 loop spans 16 amino acids. J was trimmed by 2 bases and V by 5 bases; bases with no gene match: 12. The CDR3 sequence: CASSPHGDSRTYEQYF. The CDR3 bases are TGTGCCAGCAGCCCCCACGGGGACAGCAGAACCTACGAGCAGTACTTC.

Worth noting for this clonotype: A much larger clone sits a single nucleotide away, making a read error possible. The V call is TRBV7-3, the J call TRBJ2-1, with 9 nucleotides matching TRBD1. V gave up 5 bases and J gave up 7 bases; unmatched junction bases: 9. Germline-derived CDR1 and CDR2 are SGHTA and FQGTGA. This CDR3 has 15 residues. CDR3 protein: CASSTYLTGGNEQFF. The CDR3 DNA reads as TGTGCCAGCAGCACCTATCTGACAGGGGGGAATGAGCAGTTCTTC.